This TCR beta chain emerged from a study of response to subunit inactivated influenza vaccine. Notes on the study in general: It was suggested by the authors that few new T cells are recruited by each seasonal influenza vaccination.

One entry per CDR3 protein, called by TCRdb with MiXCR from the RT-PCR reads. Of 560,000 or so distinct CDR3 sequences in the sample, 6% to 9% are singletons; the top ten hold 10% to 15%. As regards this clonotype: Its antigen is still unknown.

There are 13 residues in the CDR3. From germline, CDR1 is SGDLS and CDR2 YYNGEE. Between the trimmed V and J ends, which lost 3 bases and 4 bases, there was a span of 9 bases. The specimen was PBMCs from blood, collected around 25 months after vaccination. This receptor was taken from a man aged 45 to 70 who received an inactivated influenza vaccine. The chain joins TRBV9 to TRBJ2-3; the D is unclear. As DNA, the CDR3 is TGTGCCAGCAGCGCCTCTGCCCCAGATACGCAGTATTTT. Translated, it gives CASSASAPDTQYF.